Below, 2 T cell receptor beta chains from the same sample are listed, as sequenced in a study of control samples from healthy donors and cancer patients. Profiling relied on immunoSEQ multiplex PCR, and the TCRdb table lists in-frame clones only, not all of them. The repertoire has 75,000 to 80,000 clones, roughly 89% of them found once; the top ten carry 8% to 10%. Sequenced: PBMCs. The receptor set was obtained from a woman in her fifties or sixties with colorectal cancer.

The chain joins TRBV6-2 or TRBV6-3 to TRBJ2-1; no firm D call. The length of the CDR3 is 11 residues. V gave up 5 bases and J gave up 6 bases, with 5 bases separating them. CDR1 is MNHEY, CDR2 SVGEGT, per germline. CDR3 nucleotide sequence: TGTGCCAGCAGTCCCCTCAATGAGCAGTTCTTC. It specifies CASSPLNEQFF.

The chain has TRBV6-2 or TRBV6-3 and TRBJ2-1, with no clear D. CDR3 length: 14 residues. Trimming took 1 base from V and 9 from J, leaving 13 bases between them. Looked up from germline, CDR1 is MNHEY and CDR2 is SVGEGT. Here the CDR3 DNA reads TGTGCCAGCAGTTACTACAACGATGCCGGTGAGCAGTTCTTC. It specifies CASSYYNDAGEQFF.